The rows below give T cell receptor beta chains drawn from one sample of a study of shared clonotypes between healthy human individuals. Sequencing was performed with immunoSEQ multiplex PCR; in TCRdb, only in-frame clones are kept and a portion is missing. The table includes roughly 2.5 million clones, over 85% detected once. Sequencing was carried out using naive CD4+ T cells sorted from blood. Source of these receptors: a man younger than 30 in good health. Each CDR3 is given without its conserved first and last residue. Each record gives: V gene, clone size, CDR3 protein. A row's size may be missing; if present it is once, few, many or a size class.

V: TRBV9; size: .; CDR3: ASRSSGSNTGELF
V: TRBV2; size: .; CDR3: ACARDRVSYEQY
V: TRBV5-4; size: .; CDR3: ASSSPGQQVNTEAF
V: TRBV6-5; size: .; CDR3: ATGRGGTYNEQF
V: TRBV12-5; size: .; CDR3: ASGLVLAGRKTQY
V: TRBV7-7; size: few; CDR3: ASSYRDKSSNQPQH
V: TRBV29-1; size: .; CDR3: SVGRGQETQY
V: TRBV7-9; size: .; CDR3: ASSLESGYEQF
V: TRBV5-3; size: .; CDR3: ARSLLGGTGLAKNIQY
V: TRBV5-4; size: .; CDR3: ASSLFNQETQY
V: TRBV18; size: once; CDR3: ASSPAGQGLGGYT
V: TRBV5-1; size: .; CDR3: ASSLSGVGETQY
V: TRBV6-5; size: .; CDR3: ASSRQGIFHNEQF
V: TRBV7-9; size: .; CDR3: ASSELAGFRSDTQY
V: TRBV30; size: .; CDR3: AWSVSLAEAYNEQF
V: TRBV7-9; size: .; CDR3: ASSPTGQGRGNQPQH
V: TRBV7-6; size: .; CDR3: ASSQISSVGELF
V: TRBV11-2; size: once; CDR3: ASSLSGSSYEQY
V: TRBV4-1; size: .; CDR3: ASSQKAGEGYGYT
V: TRBV28; size: .; CDR3: ASSSPGTGNEKLF
V: TRBV27; size: .; CDR3: ASSGGAAYEQY
V: TRBV14; size: .; CDR3: ASSHRQGIYNSPLH
V: TRBV9; size: .; CDR3: ASSVAPGLAGETQY
V: TRBV5-1; size: .; CDR3: ASSLTRVMDTGELF
V: TRBV10-1; size: once; CDR3: ASSEPSPAKNIQY
V: TRBV21-1; size: .; CDR3: ASSKARTGFRRDTEAF
V: TRBV7-2; size: .; CDR3: ASSPGLSTDTQY
V: TRBV7-9; size: .; CDR3: ASSRTGLEQY
V: TRBV18; size: .; CDR3: ASSPTGVLSYEQY
V: TRBV5-1; size: .; CDR3: ASSLGGLAGRQETQY
V: TRBV30; size: .; CDR3: AWSLNYEQY
V: TRBV6-5; size: .; CDR3: ASREPAGKNTEAF
V: TRBV6-6; size: .; CDR3: ASSQGRANEKLF
V: TRBV4-1; size: few; CDR3: ASSPAGQGSPLH
V: TRBV9; size: .; CDR3: ASSAGSSTDTQY
V: TRBV7-9; size: .; CDR3: ASSLASGGAGEQF
V: TRBV30; size: few; CDR3: AWGGLLSGYT
V: TRBV7-2; size: .; CDR3: ASSLAGTSYNEQF
V: TRBV5-5; size: .; CDR3: ASSLADSYTGELF
V: TRBV6-1; size: .; CDR3: ASSEAQTPIYSNQPQH
V: TRBV5-1; size: .; CDR3: ASSLVFRGGFFRGTKLNTEAF
V: TRBV6-6; size: .; CDR3: ASTPRTGGIGVGYT
V: TRBV5-4; size: .; CDR3: ASSLAGTGDWYYNSPLH